This T cell receptor beta chain comes out of a study of T cell responses to AZD1222 COVID-19 vaccine. Germline assignment: CDR1 SGHRS and CDR2 YFSETQ. The length of the CDR3 is 14 residues. V was trimmed by 2 bases and J by 2 bases, leaving 10 bases between them. Findings and limits, study-wide: The number of AZD1222 recipients seropositive at baseline was only 5 to 7. Regions 160-218 and 743-854 held dominance among vaccine-associated CD4 TCRs, which spanned spike. An increase in Spike-specific TCR breadth and depth was observed after two AZD1222 doses. Donors in the cohort were predominantly white British and more often female, and clonal diversity was possibly underestimated.

The method was immunoSEQ multiplex PCR; TCRdb's version includes in-frame clones alone and lacks a portion of them. The top ten clones hold 1% to 1.5% of a sample with approximately 150,000 clones, roughly 90% of them seen once. Of note for this clone: Its antigen remains unknown.

The sequence came from an adult who received the AZD1222 COVID-19 vaccine. This chain joins TRBV5-1 and TRBJ2-5; no clear D gene. The sequenced sample was peripheral blood, obtained 28 days after the second AZD1222 dose. CDR3 protein: CASSLGHGQETQYF. As DNA, the CDR3 is TGCGCCAGCAGCTTAGGGCACGGACAAGAGACCCAGTACTTC.